What follows are 4 T cell receptor beta chains derived from one specimen sequenced in a study of CD8 T cells in Susac syndrome. RNA was extracted with the RNeasy kit, and a quantity of roughly 0.5 to 1 ug was reverse transcribed using random hexamers. TCRdb analysed the immunoSEQ multiplex PCR reads with MiXCR anew, one entry per CDR3 protein. Of around 140,000 distinct CDR3 sequences listed, around 93% are singletons. The sequenced sample consisted of CD4+ T cells from PBMCs. Receptors were obtained from a human donor with Susac syndrome.

This chain joins TRBV11-2 and TRBJ1-1; no firm D call. The CDR3 is 12 amino acids. Trimming left V 4 bases short and J 11 bases short, with 14 bases between. The germline V gene has CDR1 SGHAT and CDR2 FQNNGV. CDR3 sequence (DNA): TGTGCCAGCAGCTCGGGCGGTGCGGGTGCTTTCTTT. Its protein product is CASSSGGAGAFF.

V gene TRBV12-3 or TRBV12-4 combines with J gene TRBJ2-7; 10 bases are shared with TRBD1. The CDR3 spans 13 residues. The V gene end was trimmed by 4 bases and the J gene end by 3 bases; junction bases not matched to a gene: 0. The CDR3 protein is CASSWTGGYEQYF. CDR3 bases: TGTGCCAGCAGTTGGACAGGGGGCTACGAGCAGTACTTC.

V and J are TRBV29-1 and TRBJ1-1; 7 bases are a match to TRBD1. Germline lookup yields CDR1 SQVTM and CDR2 ANQGSEA. The junction had 10 bases not matched to a gene; V was cut back by 7 bases and J by 5 bases. This CDR3 spans 13 amino acids. CDR3 in amino acids: CSGLNRGRTEAFF. CDR3 bases: TGCAGCGGCCTAAACAGGGGTCGGACTGAAGCTTTCTTT.

This clonotype occurred once. V is TRBV9 and J is TRBJ2-3; unclear D gene. V was trimmed by 0 bases and J by 4 bases, leaving 12 bases between them. This CDR3 has 15 amino acids. The germline V gene has CDR1 SGDLS and CDR2 YYNGEE. The CDR3 sequence is CASSVGGGKPDTQYF. The CDR3 DNA sequence: TGTGCCAGCAGCGTAGGAGGCGGTAAGCCAGATACGCAGTATTTT.